Reported below is one TCR beta chain. The source of the sample is a study of T cells after somatic rescue of genetic block. This CDR3 spans 14 amino acids. V lost 0 bases and J lost 8; bases outside the gene matches: 3. The germline V gene encodes CDR1 SGHRS and CDR2 YFSETQ. The assay was immunoSEQ multiplex PCR, and TCRdb's table has in-frame clones only and misses some. Among tens of thousands of clones listed, about 91% were seen once. The gene calls are TRBV5-1 and TRBJ1-2; 11 bases line up with TRBD1. Sequences were obtained from peripheral blood mononuclear cells (PBMCs). This receptor was taken from a man aged 35 to 55. The CDR3, as DNA: TGCGCCAGCAGCTTGGCGGGACAGGGGGACGGCTACACCTTC. Translation: CASSLAGQGDGYTF. The full variable domain, rest sourced from reference TRBV5-1 and TRBJ1-2, is KAGVTQTPRYLIKTRGQQVTLSCSPISGHRSVSWYQQTPGQGLQFLFEYFSETQRNKGNFPGRFSGRQFSNSRSEMNVSTLELGDSALYLCASSLAGQGDGYTFGSGTRLTVV.